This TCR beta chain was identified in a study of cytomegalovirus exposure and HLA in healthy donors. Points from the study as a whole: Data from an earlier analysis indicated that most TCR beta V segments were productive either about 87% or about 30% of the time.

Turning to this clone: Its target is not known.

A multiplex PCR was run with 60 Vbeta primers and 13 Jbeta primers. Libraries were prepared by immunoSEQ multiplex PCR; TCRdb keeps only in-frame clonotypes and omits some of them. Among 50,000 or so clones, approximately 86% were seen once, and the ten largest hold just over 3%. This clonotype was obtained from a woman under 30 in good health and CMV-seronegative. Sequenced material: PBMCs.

Here the CDR3 reads CASSLGGYGYTF. The CDR3 bases are TGTGCCAGCAGTTTGGGGGGGTATGGCTACACCTTC. The genes are TRBV7-3 and TRBJ1-2, with D possibly matching TRBD1 (5 bases). V was cut by 6 bases and J by 5 bases, with 10 bases left in between. The CDR3 has 12 residues. Germline lookup yields CDR1 SGHTA and CDR2 FQGTGA.